This is a list of T cell receptor beta chains from one sample in a study of T-cell reconstitution after alpha-beta-depleted transplantation in children. TCRdb recomputed calls from the PCR reads with MiXCR, one row per CDR3 protein. This table has about 110,000 distinct CDR3 sequences, over 9% appearing once. Sequenced here: PBMCs from the stem cell graft donor, sampled from the stem cell graft. These receptors were collected from a human donor who donated a stem cell graft to a child with acute lymphoblastic leukemia. Each CDR3 is given with its conserved first and last residue. The D gene is left open where the match is weak. Only part of the rows carry a size: once, few, many, or a class if the clone is expanded.

V gene	clone size	D gene	J gene	CDR3 protein	CDR3 DNA
TRBV3-1	many	-	TRBJ1-4	CASSQNAGTTNEKLFF	TGTGCCAGCAGCCAAAACGCAGGGACAACTAATGAAAAACTGTTTTTT
TRBV7-3	-	-	TRBJ2-1	CASSLGVLNEQFF	TGTGCCAGCAGCTTAGGAGTCCTCAATGAGCAGTTCTTC
TRBV11-2	many	-	TRBJ2-3	CASSLGGTTDTQYF	TGTGCCAGCAGCTTAGGCGGGACTACAGATACGCAGTATTTT
TRBV29-1	many	TRBD1	TRBJ2-1	CSVSGTVDFNEQFF	TGCAGCGTCTCCGGGACAGTAGATTTCAATGAGCAGTTCTTC
TRBV7-2	many	-	TRBJ2-3	CASSLGAPDTQYF	TGTGCCAGCAGCTTAGGGGCGCCAGATACGCAGTATTTT
TRBV20-1	many	-	TRBJ1-6	CSATSFSSYNSPLHF	TGCAGTGCCACGTCGTTTAGCTCCTATAATTCACCCCTCCACTTT
TRBV27	many	-	TRBJ1-2	CASSFGGQNYGYTF	TGTGCCAGCAGTTTCGGGGGACAAAACTATGGCTACACCTTC
TRBV29-1	many	-	TRBJ2-7	CSVAWGYEQYF	TGCAGCGTTGCTTGGGGGTACGAGCAGTACTTC
TRBV5-1	many	TRBD1	TRBJ2-1	CASSPGEGAGNEQFF	TGCGCCAGCAGCCCTGGTGAGGGGGCAGGGAATGAGCAGTTCTTC
TRBV2	many	-	TRBJ2-1	CASSYPTASEQFF	TGTGCCAGCAGTTACCCGACAGCTAGTGAGCAGTTCTTC
TRBV20-1	many	TRBD2	TRBJ2-1	CSADLAGEQFF	TGCAGTGCGGACCTAGCGGGTGAGCAGTTCTTC
TRBV5-1	many	TRBD2	TRBJ2-7	CASKRSPGTSGGPTPYEQYF	TGCGCCAGCAAGAGATCACCCGGGACTAGCGGGGGCCCTACCCCCTACGAGCAGTACTTC
TRBV7-3	few	TRBD1	TRBJ2-7	CASSRDRGSEQYF	TGTGCCAGCAGCCGGGACAGGGGGAGTGAGCAGTACTTC
TRBV6-5	many	-	TRBJ2-7	CASSRDSSSYEQYF	TGTGCCAGCAGCCGGGACTCCAGCTCCTACGAGCAGTACTTC
TRBV5-1	many	-	TRBJ1-1	CASATTGGRNTEAFF	TGCGCCAGCGCCACAACTGGGGGCAGGAACACTGAAGCTTTCTTT
TRBV27	many	-	TRBJ1-3	CASSFGDGPGNTIYF	TGTGCCAGCAGTTTTGGGGATGGCCCTGGAAACACCATATATTTT
TRBV6-1	many	-	TRBJ2-5	CASRSRRERQETQYF	TGTGCCAGCAGATCTAGACGGGAGAGGCAAGAGACCCAGTACTTC
TRBV7-2	-	-	TRBJ1-1	CASSEAGPEAFF	TGTGCCAGCAGCGAGGCGGGCCCTGAAGCTTTCTTT